These 6 T cell receptor beta chains came from one sample sequenced in a study of response to subunit inactivated influenza vaccine (dated by TCRdb to the late 2010s). Library preparation was by RT-PCR. Sequencer: Illumina HiSeq 2500. TCRdb reran the public reads through fastp at Q25 and MiXCR, keeping productive beta chains. Entries that share a CDR3 protein sequence are merged under the most common genes and DNA. The sample includes about 650,000 distinct CDR3 sequences, with 12% to 15% observed a single time. In total, the top ten clones hold about 7.4% of the sample. This sample comprised PBMCs from blood, obtained about 14 days before vaccination. These receptors came from a man in his fifties or sixties who received an inactivated influenza vaccine. Donor details come from another sample of the same person, matched by shared clones.

This clonotype occurred a few times. The V gene is TRBV2, the J gene TRBJ2-7, with 7 nucleotides matching TRBD1. CDR1 SNHLY and CDR2 FYNNEI come from the germline V gene. This CDR3 contains 13 residues. V trimming: 8 bases; J trimming: 4 bases; junction bases outside the gene matches: 8. The CDR3: CASLGTVQYEQYF. The DNA of the CDR3 is TGTGCCAGCTTAGGGACAGTTCAGTACGAGCAGTACTTC.

This clonotype was seen a few times. V gene TRBV6-4 combines with J gene TRBJ2-2; the D gene is possibly TRBD1 (5 bases). V gave up 8 bases and J gave up 1 base, with 14 bases separating them. CDR1 MRHNA and CDR2 SNTAGT come from the germline V gene. CDR3 length: 15 amino acids. The CDR3 reads CASRRDSMNTGELFF. The CDR3 nucleotides are TGTGCCAGCCGTCGAGACAGCATGAACACCGGGGAGCTGTTTTTT.

Only a few counts were recorded for this clonotype. V and J are TRBV7-2 and TRBJ2-4, with D tentatively TRBD1 (5 bases). This CDR3 region has 16 residues. CDR1 and CDR2 (germline): SGHTA, FQGNSA. V lost 2 bases and J 7 bases, leaving 18 bases between the germline ends. The CDR3 DNA sequence: TGTGCCAGCAGCTTATATCGCGTCAGGGTGGAGAACATTCAGTACTTC. Translated, it gives CASSLYRVRVENIQYF.

The sample holds many counts of this clonotype. The chain employs TRBV12-3 or TRBV12-4 and TRBJ2-5, with TRBD1 identical over 10 bases. The V segment lost 6 bases and the J segment 4 bases; nucleotides outside the gene matches: 5. CDR3 length: 14 amino acids. CDR3 in DNA: TGTGCCAGCAGCCTAAGGACAGGGGGAGAGACCCAGTACTTC. This encodes CASSLRTGGETQYF.

There are a few counts of this clonotype. This rearrangement joins TRBV7-3 to TRBJ2-2, with D tentatively TRBD2 (6 bases). Looked up from germline, CDR1 is SGHTA and CDR2 is FQGTGA. The V gene lost 5 bases and the J gene lost 2 bases, with 15 bases spanning the gap. This CDR3 comprises 16 residues. CDR3 sequence: CASSPRASANTGELFF. In DNA form, the CDR3 reads TGTGCCAGCAGCCCGAGGGCTAGCGCTAACACCGGGGAGCTGTTTTTT.

This clonotype was seen a handful of times. The genes are TRBV6-6 and TRBJ1-5, with D uncertain. Per germline, CDR1 MNHNY and CDR2 SVGAGI (reference sequence). Between the trimmed V and J ends, which lost 2 bases and 5 bases, there was a span of 7 bases. The CDR3 covers 13 residues. The CDR3 DNA follows: TGTGCCAGCAGTTACGAGAAGGATCAGCCCCAGCATTTT. Its translation is CASSYEKDQPQHF.